This T cell receptor beta chain was captured by sequencing in a study of sequential checkpoint blockade in melanoma. The assay was immunoSEQ multiplex PCR, and TCRdb's table has in-frame clones only and misses some. The table includes about 6,900 clones, roughly a quarter detected once. This CDR3 comprises 13 residues. Germline V CDR1 and CDR2: MNHGY, SAAAGT. The V and J ends lost 6 bases and 8 bases respectively, with 14 bases between them. Treatment meaning: randomized to nivolumab then ipilimumab (arm A) or the reverse (arm B). The sequenced sample was tumor tissue (inferred from file names), obtained from a patient given nivolumab and ipilimumab in sequence. The chain recombines TRBV6-8 with TRBJ2-1; possible D gene TRBD2, 6 bases. This sequence was found in a human donor with melanoma. DNA of the CDR3: TGTGCCAGCAGGAGCGGGTATGGGTATGAGCAGTTCTTC. Protein: CASRSGYGYEQFF.